This TCR beta chain was recorded in a study of cytomegalovirus exposure and HLA in healthy donors. Researchers ran the PCR with 60 Vbeta and 13 Jbeta primers. Sequenced by immunoSEQ multiplex PCR; TCRdb stores in-frame clones only, minus some. The data contain about 200,000 clones, roughly 80% of them singletons. This CDR3 contains 13 residues. V dropped 1 base and J dropped 1 base, with 4 bases sitting between them. Germline assignment: CDR1 SGHTA and CDR2 FQGTGA. General observations from the study: What a later analysis showed was that several of the most significant clusters appeared linked to common viral pathogens. Association of a missense DCLRE1C variant with TCR beta V- and J-gene trimming was reported in a later analysis. According to the study, approximately 150 TCR beta chains were cytomegalovirus-associated.

Concerning this clone: Its antigen is not known.

Material for sequencing was PBMCs. The source of this sequence is a man aged 40-55 years in good health and CMV-seronegative. The chain combines TRBV7-3 with TRBJ1-1; D remains ambiguous. The CDR3 loop reads CASSLIQNTEAFF. DNA for the CDR3: TGTGCCAGCAGCTTAATACAGAACACTGAAGCTTTCTTT.